This TCR beta chain was recovered during a study of T-cell memory formation after mild COVID-19. CDR3 length: 14 amino acids. Per germline, CDR1 MGHDK and CDR2 SYGVNS. V gave up 2 bases and J gave up 6 bases, with 12 bases separating them. TCRdb re-called the 5' RACE reads with MiXCR, one entry per CDR3 protein. The repertoire holds about 130,000 distinct CDR3 sequences, with roughly 15% as singletons. This clonotype was counted between two and nine times. Antigen unknown. Study-wide points: Chiefly within CM and EM were the contracting CD4+ clones; CD8+ ones were within EMRA.

V is TRBV25-1 and J is TRBJ2-3, with D unresolved. The TCR sequence derives from an adult woman who had mild COVID-19 (a few samples of this study predate the infection). Cell type and time point are not known. Material for sequencing was PBMCs or a T cell subset sorted from them (not recorded which). CDR3 DNA: TGTGCCAGCAGTGAAGACGGACCCGGGGATACGCAGTATTTT. Its translation is CASSEDGPGDTQYF.